The 7 T cell receptor beta chains reported below all come from one sample, sequenced in a study of T cell changes during pregnancy in multiple sclerosis. The protocol was immunoSEQ multiplex PCR, while the TCRdb copy is restricted to in-frame clones and leaves out a portion. The sample shows around 30,000 clones, more than 70% of them seen only once. The sample in question was CD8+ T cells from peripheral blood mononuclear cells, obtained in the first trimester of pregnancy. Receptors were obtained from a female donor with multiple sclerosis, enrolled in a pregnancy study.

This rearrangement joins TRBV6-5 to TRBJ1-4; D gene uncertain. Germline V gene sequence: CDR1 MNHEY, CDR2 SVGAGI. CDR3 size: 16 residues. Trimming stripped 0 bases from V and 4 bases from J, with 12 bases between. This CDR3 reads CASSYSVGEINEKLFF. CDR3 bases: TGTGCCAGCAGTTACTCAGTCGGGGAAATTAATGAAAAACTGTTTTTT.

The chain joins TRBV5-6 to TRBJ1-2, with 11 bases fitting TRBD1. Germline V gene lookup returns CDR1 SGHDT and CDR2 YYEEEE. Losses at the gene ends were 0 bases for V and 5 bases for J; bases not matched to a gene: 9. The CDR3 runs 17 residues. CDR3 in amino acids: CASSLDTGTGGSYGYTF. The CDR3 nucleotides read TGTGCCAGCAGCTTGGACACCGGGACAGGGGGAAGTTATGGCTACACCTTC.

This sequence joins TRBV5-1 and TRBJ2-1; 8 positions agree with TRBD2. J gave up 3 bases and V 0 bases, and 5 bases lay outside the gene matches. This CDR3 comprises 16 residues. The germline gives CDR1 SGHRS, CDR2 YFSETQ. The chain's CDR3 is CASSLASGSNYNEQFF. The CDR3 DNA sequence: TGCGCCAGCAGCTTGGCCAGCGGGAGTAACTACAATGAGCAGTTCTTC.

The chain is built from TRBV6-1 and TRBJ1-5; TRBD1 matches at 9 bases. This CDR3 has 15 amino acids. Trimming took 6 bases from V and 4 from J; bases not matched to a gene: 7. Germline V gives CDR1 MNHNS, CDR2 SASEGT. CDR3 in DNA: TGTGCCAGCAGCCTCGGGACAGGGCGTAATCAGCCCCAGCATTTT. The encoded protein is CASSLGTGRNQPQHF.

This sequence joins TRBV16 and TRBJ2-7; the D gene is possibly TRBD2 (5 bases). Between the trimmed V and J ends, which lost 2 bases and 0 bases, there was a span of 11 bases. This CDR3 is built from 15 residues. The V gene's germline CDR1 is KGHSY and CDR2 FQNENV. In DNA form, the CDR3 reads TGTGCCAGCAGCCAAATGGAGGATAGCTCCTACGAGCAGTACTTC. It yields the protein CASSQMEDSSYEQYF.

This clone was recorded only once. J is TRBJ2-7 and V is TRBV4-2, with no clear D. Germline lookup yields CDR1 LGHNA and CDR2 YNFKEQ. Trimming stripped 1 base from V and 2 bases from J, with 12 bases between. This CDR3 contains 15 residues. The CDR3 DNA reads as TGTGCCAGCAGCCAAGTACATCCAGTGGCCTACGAGCAGTACTTC. Its translation is CASSQVHPVAYEQYF.

This clone turned up a few times. The chain joins TRBV6-4 to TRBJ1-6; D gene unclear. The CDR3 extends over 15 amino acids. V dropped 3 bases and J dropped 7 bases, with 13 bases sitting between them. Germline V gene sequence: CDR1 MRHNA, CDR2 SNTAGT. The CDR3 DNA sequence: TGTGCCAGCAGTGAGAAGGAGGGAGGGAATTCACCCCTCCACTTT. Its translation is CASSEKEGGNSPLHF.